This T cell receptor beta chain was recovered during a study of cytomegalovirus exposure and HLA in healthy donors (dated by TCRdb to about 2017). Regarding the research as a whole: In an earlier analysis of 550 to 750 of the donors, approximately 300 Gb of sequence data and some 100 million unique TCR beta sequences from about 190 million T cells were reported. An early release covering roughly 600 HLA-typed donors comprised approximately 290 gigabases of sequencing data and some 79 million unique TCR sequences. Of the approximately 400 genotyped donors, approximately 83% fell in the genetic ancestry cluster associated with self-reported Caucasian donors. The study aimed to test whether cataloging public T cell receptors could reveal signatures of past pathogen exposure. Using immunosequencing, the study profiled T cell repertoires from approximately 700 subjects and related those repertoires to cytomegalovirus serostatus. In addition to the first cohort of approximately 670 subjects, a separate validation cohort of about 120 different subjects was used. To predict cytomegalovirus infection status, the study brought together high-throughput TCR immunosequencing, statistical association of individual TCRs with disease status, and machine learning. A later analysis re-examined previously published TCR beta repertoires from more than 650 donors and added high-resolution HLA genotyping to investigate patterns of TCR occurrence. Rather than drawing on any new phenotypic data, the later analysis identified candidate immune exposures from TCR beta sequences and the way those sequences occurred across donors. In an earlier analysis of a few hundred of the donors, high-throughput TCR beta sequencing was used to judge whether each TCR beta V gene segment behaved as functional or pseudogenic. Alongside the repertoire data, information on donor age, sex, ethnicity and CMV serostatus was compiled. In a later genetic analysis, genome-wide SNP genotypes for about 65% of the roughly 670 donors were used, and that subset was treated as a discovery cohort. All discovery cohort repertoires had been generated using a single sequencing platform. HLA typing covered class I and class II loci at four-digit resolution. The number of typed donors differed by locus: about 620-640 for A, B, C, DRB1 and DQB1; some 500 for DQA1; fewer than 610 for DPA1; and 450 to 480 for DPB1. Because of strong linkage in the cohort, roughly five DR-DQ haplotypes were treated as single units for association and clustering. Among approximately 370 genotyped donors of the cohort, an average of approximately 240,000 unique TCR beta nucleotide sequences was sequenced per donor, of which 15% to 20% were non-productive. Results and caveats for the whole study, not just this receptor: In the study, 150 to 200 TCR beta chains were listed as associated with cytomegalovirus. In a later analysis, HLA-associated TCR beta chains were found to be more clonally expanded and to have lower generation probabilities than equally common non-associated chains. The authors suggested that the approach could potentially be generalized to other disease states and immunological phenotypes. In a later genetic analysis, a missense DCLRE1C variant was associated with V-gene and J-gene trimming of TCR beta chains, and the association was replicated in an independent cohort. Most TCR sequences were observed very rarely across donors, whereas some public TCRs were present in many individuals. Because counts were too low, roughly 16 rarely observed V segments, including chromosome 9 orphons, were excluded from the earlier analysis of roughly 580 of the donors. At a false discovery rate of 0.05, a later analysis linked 16,000 or so TCR beta sequences to specific HLA alleles. Only TCR beta chains were sequenced in this cohort, and the absence of alpha or paired-chain data limited detectable features. Compared with the approximately 700-donor mean, donors in an Asian-associated ancestry cluster had fewer N-insertions in productive TCRs, according to a later genetic analysis. Strong co-occurrence of HLA alleles, especially DR and DQ, made assigning TCR associations to individual alleles difficult. Sequencing depth was assumed to be roughly uniform across donors in the presence/absence analyses, though that assumption may not hold. The 87-base-pair reads could not distinguish some IMGT-functional V segments, including TRBV6-2 and TRBV6-3, so those segments were excluded. Because HLA typing was missing for some donors at each locus, association tests included only the typed subset. A further reported finding was that TCR beta sequences accurately predicted the HLA-A and HLA-B alleles for most subjects in the first cohort. Linkage disequilibrium might explain the correlated functional status among segregating V segments, but an unknown experimental factor could not be ruled out. A few of the identified cytomegalovirus-associated TCR beta chains were confirmed in vitro to be specific for cytomegalovirus antigens. An earlier analysis of approximately 500 of the donors showed that most TCR beta V segments appeared in productive rearrangements either about 90% or about 30% of the time, which broadly matched IMGT annotations. According to a later analysis, most CMV-associated TCR beta chains appeared to be HLA-restricted, and the HLA associations seemed to be driven largely by CMV exposure. The classifier was reported to diagnose cytomegalovirus status with high specificity and sensitivity in both the original and validation cohorts. According to a later analysis, parvovirus B19, influenza, CMV and Epstein-Barr virus appeared linked to several top co-occurrence clusters. A cluster of highly shared sequence variants was judged likely to be a technical artifact of the sequencing pipeline. CMV serostatus was the only immune exposure information available for the cohort. According to a later analysis, TCR association rates differed among HLA loci, with DRB1 alleles showing the most associated TCRs and HLA-C alleles showing the fewest.

Library preparation employed the immunoSEQ multiplex PCR assay. For the multiplex PCR, a mixture combining 60 forward primers for TCR Vbeta segments and 13 reverse primers for TCR Jbeta segments was used. The CDR3 region of rearranged TCR beta genes was amplified from genomic DNA by a multiplex PCR assay. Amplified TCR beta libraries were sequenced as 87-base-pair reads on the Illumina HiSeq System. The study's processing was this. A later analysis counted approximately 76 million unique TCR beta chains across the 550 to 700 repertoires, and around 9.9 million of these chains were shared by at least two donors. A nearest-neighbor algorithm error-corrected the raw reads and collapsed the reads into unique sequences, merging closely related sequences to remove PCR and sequencing errors. V, D and J gene segments were assigned by aligning CDR3 sequences to IMGT reference sequences. For a sequence to be retained, a match of at least six nucleotides to both a V gene segment and a J gene segment was required. Rearrangements were classified as productive when the CDR3 lacked stop codons and remained in frame with V and J, and all other rearrangements were classified as non-productive. Following IMGT convention, CDR3 was defined as the stretch from the second conserved V-encoded cysteine up to the conserved J-encoded phenylalanine. In an earlier analysis of around 640 of the donors, sequences lacking an unambiguous match to a single V gene segment were excluded. An earlier analysis of some 610 of the donors called V segments functional above 56.7% productive rearrangements and segregating when the between-donor standard deviation exceeded 5%. A statistical classification framework was built for diagnosing cytomegalovirus status from the catalog of TCR beta chain sequences. In a later analysis, TCR nucleotide sequences were compared against IMGT/GENE-DB human TR gene sequences so that V and J genes could be assigned. In a later analysis, CDR3 sequences and most-parsimonious VDJ recombination scenarios were assigned using the TCRdist pipeline. In a later analysis, every TCR beta chain was defined by the combination of its CDR3 amino acid sequence and its V-gene family, and reads without a unique V-gene family were dropped. In a later analysis, around 650 highly shared, low-generation-probability nucleotide sequences were removed to address suspected cross-contamination and a sequencing artifact. In a later analysis, a clonal expansion index was calculated for each public chain from normalized within-repertoire ranks of inferred template counts. Generation probabilities in a later analysis came from a VDJ recombination model fitted to out-of-frame rearrangements, and those results were checked against IGoR. In a later analysis, hypergeometric tests were used to score TCR-TCR, TCR-HLA and TCR-CMV co-occurrence, with a repertoire-size bias correction applied to TCR pairs. To estimate false discovery rates, a later analysis permuted the HLA or CMV assignments 20 times. A later analysis grouped co-occurring TCRs with DBSCAN, adding TCRdist sequence similarity when clustering within HLA-allele-positive subsets. Co-occurrence clustering excluded repertoires with fewer than 30,000 or more than 120,000 public chains, plus five with anomalous nucleotide sharing. What TCRdb holds here is the immuneACCESS table cut down to in-frame rearrangements. Part of the clones is not present; checked against another copy, under half of the missing clones reflect an unresolved V gene, and the others are unexplained. The D gene and trimming were derived from the DNA, and the V and J assignments and clone size from that table. Recorded for this sample are approximately 130,000 clones; about 81% of them occurred a single time. The ten top clones hold around 1.9% of the sample.

To note about this clone: Its antigen specificity is not known. It has no much larger one-base neighbor in the sample; base qualities were not kept.

In total, just over 650 healthy bone marrow donors made up the cohort. At the time of sampling, every cohort member was nominally healthy, though immune exposures that went unrecorded were likely present. The donor tested CMV seronegative and was one of the 352 seronegative cohort members. Every donor gave a peripheral blood sample, and the peripheral blood mononuclear cells from that sample were used for TCR beta sequencing. The Qiagen DNeasy Blood Extraction Kit was used to extract genomic DNA from the blood cell samples. The CDR3 has 15 amino acids, counting the end cysteine and phenylalanine. Just CDR3 DNA is preserved here, 45 bases in frame from base 1. Based on the germline V gene, the CDR1 and CDR2 sequences are SGHRS and YFSETQ. V and J are truncated by 0 bases and 0 bases respectively, leaving an intervening sequence of 8 bases.

This chain is built from TRBV5-1 and TRBJ2-3; TRBD1 is a weak D gene call, 5 bases matching. Sequencing input: PBMCs. This receptor was identified in a man aged 35 to 55 in good health and CMV-seronegative. The DNA reads TGCGCCAGCAGCTTGGGACAGACTAGCACAGATACGCAGTATTTT. Its translation is CASSLGQTSTDTQYF.